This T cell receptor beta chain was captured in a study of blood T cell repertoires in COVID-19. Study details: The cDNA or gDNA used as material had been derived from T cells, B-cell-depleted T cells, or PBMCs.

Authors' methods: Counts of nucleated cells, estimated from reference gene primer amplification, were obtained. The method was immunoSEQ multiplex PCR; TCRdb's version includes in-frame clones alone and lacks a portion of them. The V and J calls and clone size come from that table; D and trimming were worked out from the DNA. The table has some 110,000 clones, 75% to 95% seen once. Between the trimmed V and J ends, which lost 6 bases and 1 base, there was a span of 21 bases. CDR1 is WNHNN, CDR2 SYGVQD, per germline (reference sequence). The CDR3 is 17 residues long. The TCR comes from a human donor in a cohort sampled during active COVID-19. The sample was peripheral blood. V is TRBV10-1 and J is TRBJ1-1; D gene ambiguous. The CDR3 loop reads CASSDTPPDFGNTEAFF. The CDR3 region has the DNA TGCGCCAGCAGCGATACCCCCCCAGATTTTGGGAACACTGAAGCTTTCTTT.